Presented here are 26 T cell receptor beta chains from one specimen sequenced in a study of graft-versus-host responses after intestinal transplantation. For these TCRs, the target antigens are not known. Clones were sequenced by immunoSEQ multiplex PCR, and TCRdb holds only the in-frame ones, with some missing. Counted here are fewer than 150,000 clones, approximately 90% occurring once; the ten biggest clones make up over 0.15%. Sequencing was performed on unstimulated CD4+ T cells sorted from spleen or lymph node cells, taken before intestinal transplant. All receptors derive from a human donor who received an intestinal transplant.

The genes are TRBV5-4 and TRBJ2-7; a possible D gene is TRBD1 (6 bases). Germline CDR1 and CDR2: SGHNT and YYREEE (reference sequence). The CDR3 totals 16 residues. Trimming took off 0 bases at V and 0 bases at J, with 13 bases between the two ends. DNA of the CDR3: TGTGCCAGCAGCTTGGGTTCTGCCAGGGGCTCCTACGAGCAGTACTTC. Protein: CASSLGSARGSYEQYF.

A word on this clone: The sample carries other DNA sequences with the same CDR3. The chain uses TRBV11-3 and TRBJ2-7; D gene ambiguous. CDR3 size: 13 residues. V lost 1 base, J lost 0 bases, and 4 bases lay in between. CDR1 is SGHNT and CDR2 is YENEEA in the germline V gene. The chain's CDR3 is CASSLGGSYEQYF. The DNA of the CDR3 is TGTGCCAGCAGCTTAGGGGGCTCCTACGAGCAGTACTTC.

This clone was seen only once. The chain recombines TRBV25-1 with TRBJ2-7; possibly TRBD2 for D (7 bases). Germline V gene sequence: CDR1 MGHDK, CDR2 SYGVNS. The CDR3 length is 13 residues. V was cut by 6 bases and J by 3 bases, with 12 bases left in between. The DNA for the CDR3 is TGTGCCAGCAGCCAAGGGGGGGACTACGAGCAGTACTTC. Its protein is CASSQGGDYEQYF.

The chain links TRBV7-2 to TRBJ2-3, with unresolved D. This CDR3 comprises 15 residues. The germline CDR1 and CDR2 sequences are SGHTA and FQGNSA. V lost 2 bases and J 6 bases, leaving 15 bases between the germline ends. The CDR3 DNA reads as TGTGCCAGCAGCTTAAAGTCTGGAAAGAGGGATACGCAGTATTTT. This translates into CASSLKSGKRDTQYF. Together with reference TRBV7-2 and TRBJ2-3, the CDR3 gives the full variable domain: GAGVSQSPSNKVTEKGKDVELRCDPISGHTALYWYRQSLGQGLEFLIYFQGNSAPDKSGLPSDRFSAERTGGSVSTLTIQRTQQEDSAVYLCASSLKSGKRDTQYFGPGTRLTVL.

The chain joins TRBV19 to TRBJ2-5; 7 nucleotides line up with TRBD2. The CDR3 runs to 15 residues. The V segment lost 3 bases and the J segment 3 bases; nucleotides outside the gene matches: 7. In germline, CDR1 is LNHDA, CDR2 SQIVND (reference sequence). This chain's CDR3 is CASSIPGGSKETQYF. The CDR3 DNA reads TGTGCCAGTAGTATTCCGGGGGGTTCAAAAGAGACCCAGTACTTC.

In nucleotides, the CDR3 is TGCGCCAGCAGCTGGGGGGACGAGCAGTACTTC. Its translation: CASSWGDEQYF. The V and J genes are TRBV5-1 and TRBJ2-7; tentatively, D is TRBD2 (6 bases). Trimming pared 3 bases from V and 5 bases from J, leaving 6 bases between. Germline lookup yields CDR1 SGHRS and CDR2 YFSETQ. The CDR3 is 11 residues long. Full variable domain (remainder filled in from reference TRBV5-1 and TRBJ2-7): KAGVTQTPRYLIKTRGQQVTLSCSPISGHRSVSWYQQTPGQGLQFLFEYFSETQRNKGNFPGRFSGRQFSNSRSEMNVSTLELGDSALYLCASSWGDEQYFGPGTRLTVT.

This clone was detected only once. This chain links TRBV20-1 with TRBJ2-7; no clear D. Germline loops: CDR1 DFQATT, CDR2 SNEGSKA (reference sequence). Trimming took 6 bases from V and 5 from J, leaving 11 bases between them. The CDR3 contains 11 residues. The CDR3 bases are TGCAGTGCCGACGGCCGAAACGAGCAGTACTTC. This gives the protein CSADGRNEQYF.

This chain joins TRBV5-5 and TRBJ1-4; TRBD1 might be the D (5 bases). V lost 1 base and J 7 bases, leaving 11 bases between the germline ends. The CDR3 contains 14 residues. Germline V gene lookup returns CDR1 SGHKS and CDR2 YYEKEE (reference sequence). The CDR3 is CASSLRTQGEKLFF. CDR3 DNA sequence: TGTGCCAGCAGCTTGAGGACACAAGGTGAAAAACTGTTTTTT.

The V and J genes are TRBV4-2 and TRBJ2-7; 9 positions agree with TRBD1. The CDR3 has 15 residues. Trimming took 3 bases from V and 3 from J; bases not matched to a gene: 6. Per germline, CDR1 LGHNA and CDR2 YNFKEQ. CDR3 in amino acids: CASSQWGQGGYEQYF. CDR3 DNA sequence: TGTGCCAGCAGCCAGTGGGGACAGGGAGGCTACGAGCAGTACTTC.

The chain combines TRBV7-9 with TRBJ1-2; 7 bases map to TRBD1. CDR3 size: 14 residues. The germline CDR1 and CDR2 sequences are SEHNR and FQNEAQ (reference sequence). V shed 1 base and J 4 bases; nucleotides not matched to a gene: 3. CDR3 loop: CASSLEGTVYGYTF. CDR3 nucleotides: TGTGCCAGCAGCTTAGAAGGGACAGTCTATGGCTACACCTTC.

The chain joins TRBV29-1 to TRBJ2-2; TRBD2 matches at 10 bases. The CDR3 loop spans 18 amino acids. CDR1 is SQVTM and CDR2 is ANQGSEA in the germline V gene. Trimming removed 6 bases from V and 3 bases from J; junction bases left unmatched: 16. CDR3 loop: CSVTLLSGGVHDTGELFF. The CDR3 coding sequence is TGCAGCGTCACTCTGTTAAGCGGGGGGGTTCATGACACCGGGGAGCTGTTTTTT.

This clone was counted a single time. V usage is TRBV5-4 and J usage is TRBJ1-2; a possible D gene is TRBD1 (5 bases). Per germline, CDR1 SGHNT and CDR2 YYREEE (reference sequence). CDR3 length: 18 amino acids. The V end was cut by 0 bases, the J end by 3 bases, with 21 bases between. CDR3 residues: CASSLDVDTPGGDYGYTF. CDR3 DNA sequence: TGTGCCAGCAGCTTGGACGTCGACACCCCAGGAGGGGACTATGGCTACACCTTC.

V and J are TRBV27 and TRBJ1-1, with 9 positions matching TRBD1. V lost 5 bases to trimming and J lost 10 bases; unmatched junction nucleotides: 8. The CDR3 is 13 residues long. Germline V CDR1 and CDR2: MNHEY, SMNVEV (reference sequence). CDR3 bases: TGTGCCAGCAGTATCAGGACAGGGGTTGGAGCTTTCTTT. This sequence encodes CASSIRTGVGAFF.

The genes are TRBV6-1 and TRBJ2-2; 10 nucleotides match TRBD2. Germline loops: CDR1 MNHNS, CDR2 SASEGT. The V segment lost 4 bases and the J segment 5 bases; nucleotides outside the gene matches: 4. The CDR3 loop spans 15 amino acids. CDR3 in DNA: TGTGCCAGCAGTGGGACTAGCGGCAATACCGGGGAGCTGTTTTTT. It yields the protein CASSGTSGNTGELFF.

The rearrangement links TRBV6-5 to TRBJ2-3; no clear D gene. Germline V gene sequence: CDR1 MNHEY, CDR2 SVGAGI. The V end was cut by 8 bases, the J end by 2 bases, with 14 bases between. The CDR3 is made up of 14 amino acids. The CDR3 sequence is CASGEQVPTDTQYF. DNA of the CDR3: TGTGCCAGCGGGGAACAAGTCCCCACAGATACGCAGTATTTT.

This chain uses TRBV18 with TRBJ2-7; the D gene is possibly TRBD1 (6 bases). CDR1 is KGHSH, CDR2 LQKENI, per germline. The CDR3 length is 9 residues. The germline V and J ends were trimmed by 6 bases and 11 bases, with 8 bases remaining between them. The CDR3 nucleotides read TGTGCCAGCTCGTCAGGGGAGTACTTC. Protein sequence: CASSSGEYF.

V usage is TRBV30 and J usage is TRBJ2-2; D unclear. The V gene lost 0 bases and the J gene lost 0 bases, with 8 bases spanning the gap. The CDR3 runs 15 residues. The V gene's germline CDR1 is GTSNPN and CDR2 SVGIG (reference sequence). The CDR3 DNA reads as TGTGCCTGGAGTGTACTTGCGACGAACACCGGGGAGCTGTTTTTT. This gives the protein CAWSVLATNTGELFF. The full variable domain, rest sourced from reference TRBV30 and TRBJ2-2, is SQTIHQWPATLVQPVGSPLSLECTVEGTSNPNLYWYRQAAGRGLQLLFYSVGIGQISSEVPQNLSASRPQDRQFILSSKKLLLSDSGFYLCAWSVLATNTGELFFGEGSRLTVL.

The chain has TRBV25-1 and TRBJ2-7; weak D call: TRBD1 (6 bases). CDR1 MGHDK and CDR2 SYGVNS come from the germline V gene. The length of the CDR3 is 13 residues. V was cut by 8 bases and J by 5 bases, with 16 bases left in between. CDR3: CASENVGDNEQYF. CDR3 nucleotide sequence: TGTGCCAGCGAAAATGTGGGGGACAACGAGCAGTACTTC.

The V call is TRBV30, the J call TRBJ2-7; 9 bases fit TRBD1. Trimming removed 7 bases from V and 2 bases from J; junction bases left unmatched: 6. This CDR3 contains 13 residues. CDR1 GTSNPN and CDR2 SVGIG come from the germline V gene (reference sequence). DNA of the CDR3: TGTGCCTTACAGACAGGGGGGACCTACGAGCAGTACTTC. Its protein is CALQTGGTYEQYF.

The V and J genes are TRBV11-3 and TRBJ2-2; D is undetermined. The germline CDR1 and CDR2 sequences are SGHNT and YENEEA. Trimming cost V 5 bases and J 8 bases, with 15 bases left between them. The CDR3 contains 14 residues. Here the CDR3 DNA reads TGTGCCAGCAGCCCAGTAGGCCTTTTGGGGGAGCTGTTTTTT. Translation: CASSPVGLLGELFF. The full variable domain, in which reference TRBV11-3 and TRBJ2-2 provide the parts outside the CDR3, is EAGVVQSPRYKIIEKKQPVAFWCNPISGHNTLYWYLQNLGQGPELLIRYENEEAVDDSQLPKDRFSAERLKGVDSTLKIQPAELGDSAVYLCASSPVGLLGELFFGEGSRLTVL.

This clone was detected only a few times. The chain couples TRBV7-6 to TRBJ2-7; tentatively, D is TRBD1 (5 bases). Trimming stripped 2 bases from V and 0 bases from J, with 11 bases between. Germline CDR1 and CDR2: SGHVS and FNYEAQ. The CDR3 runs 15 residues. The CDR3 loop reads CASSLNPGISYEQYF. CDR3 bases: TGTGCCAGCAGCTTAAATCCAGGGATCTCCTACGAGCAGTACTTC. The whole variable domain, filled in from reference TRBV7-6 and TRBJ2-7, reads GAGVSQSPRYKVTKRGQDVALRCDPISGHVSLYWYRQALGQGPEFLTYFNYEAQQDKSGLPNDRFSAERPEGSISTLTIQRTEQRDSAMYRCASSLNPGISYEQYFGPGTRLTVT.

V and J are TRBV11-2 and TRBJ1-6; D unclear. Between the trimmed V and J ends, which lost 3 bases and 0 bases, there was a span of 6 bases. In germline, CDR1 is SGHAT, CDR2 FQNNGV. The CDR3 extends over 15 amino acids. In DNA form, the CDR3 reads TGTGCCAGCAGCTTGGCCAGCTCCTATAATTCACCCCTCCACTTT. Translated, it gives CASSLASSYNSPLHF.

The CDR3 region is CASSLSGTSYNEQFF. CDR3 DNA: TGTGCCAGCAGCTTATCTGGGACTAGCTACAATGAGCAGTTCTTC. The chain carries TRBV7-3 and TRBJ2-1; 8 positions agree with TRBD2. This CDR3 has 15 amino acids. CDR1 is SGHTA, CDR2 FQGTGA, per germline. V dropped 2 bases and J dropped 3; count of bases not matched to a gene: 3.

DNA of the CDR3: TGTGCCAGCAGCTTAGGGGGACAGCCAACTAATGAAAAACTGTTTTTT. Its translation is CASSLGGQPTNEKLFF. The genes are TRBV7-9 and TRBJ1-4, with 7 bases matching TRBD1. The CDR3 runs 16 residues. Germline-derived CDR1 and CDR2 are SEHNR and FQNEAQ (reference sequence). J was trimmed by 0 bases and V by 1 base; bases with no gene match: 2. The complete variable domain, with remaining parts taken from reference TRBV7-9 and TRBJ1-4, reads DTGVSQNPRHKITKRGQNVTFRCDPISEHNRLYWYRQTLGQGPEFLTYFQNEAQLEKSRLLSDRFSAERPKGSFSTLEIQRTEQGDSAMYLCASSLGGQPTNEKLFFGSGTQLSVL.

CDR3 in DNA: TGTGCCAGCAGCTTCCAGGACAGACAAGAGACCCAGTACTTC. Amino acid sequence: CASSFQDRQETQYF. This rearrangement joins TRBV11-1 to TRBJ2-5; D possibly corresponds to TRBD1 (6 bases). Germline CDR1 and CDR2: SGHAT and FQDESV (reference sequence). V lost 3 bases and J lost 2, with 10 bases in between. The CDR3 runs to 14 residues. Complete variable domain (other parts from reference TRBV11-1 and TRBJ2-5): EAEVAQSPRYKITEKSQAVAFWCDPISGHATLYWYRQILGQGPELLVQFQDESVVDDSQLPKDRFSAERLKGVDSTLKIQPAELGDSAMYLCASSFQDRQETQYFGPGTRLLVL.

V is TRBV7-7 and J is TRBJ2-3, with D uncertain. With 4 bases removed from V and 2 bases from J, the gap between germline ends came to 7 bases. CDR1 and CDR2 (germline): SSHAT, FNYEAQ (reference sequence). The CDR3 has 13 amino acids. CDR3: CASSSSYTDTQYF. DNA of the CDR3: TGTGCCAGCAGCTCGTCGTACACAGATACGCAGTATTTT.